These 8 T cell receptor beta chains share one sample of origin, sequenced in a study of blood T cell repertoires in COVID-19. Profiled with immunoSEQ multiplex PCR; TCRdb holds only in-frame clones, not every one. Here the sample spans roughly 200,000 clones, 70% to 80% being singletons. Sample: peripheral blood. The origin of the receptors is a man between 50 and 59 years old who had recovered from COVID-19.

Regarding this clone: Other DNA sequences in this sample translate to the same CDR3. This chain uses TRBV6-5 with TRBJ1-5, with 7 bases lining up with TRBD1. CDR1 and CDR2 (germline): MNHEY, SVGAGI. The CDR3 consists of 14 residues. The V and J ends lost 6 bases and 7 bases, in that order; junction bases with no gene match: 9. Written as DNA, the CDR3 is TGTGCCAGCAGCCGAAGACAGGGATACCAGCCCCAGCATTTT. Translated, it gives CASSRRQGYQPQHF.

The rearrangement links TRBV5-1 to TRBJ2-3; D gene ambiguous. V lost 4 bases to trimming and J lost 0 bases, with 15 bases between them. The CDR3 is made up of 16 amino acids. Germline assignment: CDR1 SGHRS and CDR2 YFSETQ. The CDR3 here is CASSAGSTASTDTQYF. The CDR3 DNA reads TGCGCCAGCAGCGCTGGTTCTACTGCTAGCACAGATACGCAGTATTTT.

The rearrangement uses TRBV9 and TRBJ1-1; perhaps TRBD1 as D (6 bases). This CDR3 has 13 residues. Per the germline V gene, CDR1 is SGDLS and CDR2 is YYNGEE. Trimming removed 4 bases from V and 1 base from J, with 8 bases in between. The CDR3 reads CASSPTGNTEAFF. The CDR3 DNA sequence: TGTGCCAGCAGCCCGACAGGGAACACTGAAGCTTTCTTT.

For the CDR3, the DNA is TGTGCCAGCAGCCCAAAAACCGGGACAGGGGGAAACACCATATATTTT. Translation: CASSPKTGTGGNTIYF. The V gene is TRBV7-2, the J gene TRBJ1-3, with 9 bases that match TRBD1. The CDR3 length is 16 residues. Germline CDR1 reads SGHTA; CDR2 reads FQGNSA. V gave up 5 bases and J gave up 4 bases; unmatched junction bases: 9. Together with reference TRBV7-2 and TRBJ1-3, the CDR3 gives the full variable domain: GAGVSQSPSNKVTEKGKDVELRCDPISGHTALYWYRQSLGQGLEFLIYFQGNSAPDKSGLPSDRFSAERTGGSVSTLTIQRTQQEDSAVYLCASSPKTGTGGNTIYFGEGSWLTVV.

This clone showed up just a few times. V usage is TRBV6-5 and J usage is TRBJ1-1, with 10 bases identical to TRBD1. Unmatched junction bases numbered 11, after V lost 8 bases and J lost 5 bases. Per the germline V gene, CDR1 is MNHEY and CDR2 is SVGAGI. This CDR3 spans 15 amino acids. DNA for the CDR3: TGTGCCAGCCAAATAGACAGGGGGCGAGGGACTGAAGCTTTCTTT. Translation: CASQIDRGRGTEAFF.

J is TRBJ1-2 and V is TRBV4-2; unclear D gene. The ends were cut back, 1 base at V and 4 bases at J, with 16 bases in the middle. This CDR3 contains 16 residues. Germline V gives CDR1 LGHNA, CDR2 YNFKEQ. The CDR3 bases are TGTGCCAGCAGCCAAGTTCCCGTCTACCGAGCCTATGGCTACACCTTC. Translated, it gives CASSQVPVYRAYGYTF.

The chain recombines TRBV10-1 with TRBJ1-2; TRBD1 matches 9 bases. Germline-derived CDR1 and CDR2 are WNHNN and SYGVQD (reference sequence). The CDR3 totals 13 residues. Trimming took 6 bases from V and 6 from J; bases not matched to a gene: 5. The CDR3 protein is CASSKDRGHGYTF. The CDR3 bases are TGCGCCAGCAGCAAGGACAGGGGCCATGGCTACACCTTC.

The rearrangement joins TRBV5-5 to TRBJ1-5, with TRBD1 as a possible D gene (5 bases). CDR3 length: 13 amino acids. Germline assignment: CDR1 SGHKS and CDR2 YYEKEE (reference sequence). The ends were cut back, 3 bases at V and 6 bases at J, with 10 bases in the middle. DNA for the CDR3: TGTGCCAGCAGCTCCTCAGGGATTCAGCCCCAGCATTTT. This codes for CASSSSGIQPQHF.